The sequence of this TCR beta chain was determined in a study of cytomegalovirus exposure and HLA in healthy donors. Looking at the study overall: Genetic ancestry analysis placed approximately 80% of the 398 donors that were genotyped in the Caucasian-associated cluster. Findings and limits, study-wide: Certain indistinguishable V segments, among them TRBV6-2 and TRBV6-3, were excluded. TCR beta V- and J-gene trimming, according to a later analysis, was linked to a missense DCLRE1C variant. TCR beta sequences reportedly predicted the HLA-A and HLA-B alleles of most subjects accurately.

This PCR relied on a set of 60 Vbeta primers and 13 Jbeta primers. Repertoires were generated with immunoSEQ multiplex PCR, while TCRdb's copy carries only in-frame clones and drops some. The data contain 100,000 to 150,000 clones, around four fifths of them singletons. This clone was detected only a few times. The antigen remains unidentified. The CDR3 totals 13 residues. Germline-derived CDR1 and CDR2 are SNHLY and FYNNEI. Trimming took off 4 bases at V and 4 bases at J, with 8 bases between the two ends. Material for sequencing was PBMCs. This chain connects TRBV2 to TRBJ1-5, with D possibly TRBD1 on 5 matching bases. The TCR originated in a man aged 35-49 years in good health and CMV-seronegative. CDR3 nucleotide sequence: TGTGCCAGCAGTGGGGAGGGGAATCAGCCCCAGCATTTT. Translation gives CASSGEGNQPQHF.